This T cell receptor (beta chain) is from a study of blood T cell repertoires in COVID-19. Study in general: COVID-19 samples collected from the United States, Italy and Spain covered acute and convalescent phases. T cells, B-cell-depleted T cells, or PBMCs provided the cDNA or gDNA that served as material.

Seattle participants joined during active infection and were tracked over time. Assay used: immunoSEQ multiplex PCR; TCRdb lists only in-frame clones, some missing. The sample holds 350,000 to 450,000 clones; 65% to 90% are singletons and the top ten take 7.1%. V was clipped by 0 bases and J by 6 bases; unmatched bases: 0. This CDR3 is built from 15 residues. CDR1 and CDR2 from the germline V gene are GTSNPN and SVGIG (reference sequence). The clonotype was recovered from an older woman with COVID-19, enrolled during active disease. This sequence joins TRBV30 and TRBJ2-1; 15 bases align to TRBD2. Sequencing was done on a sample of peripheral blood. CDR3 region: CAWSVGLAGGNEQFF. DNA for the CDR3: TGTGCCTGGAGTGTGGGACTAGCGGGGGGCAATGAGCAGTTCTTC.